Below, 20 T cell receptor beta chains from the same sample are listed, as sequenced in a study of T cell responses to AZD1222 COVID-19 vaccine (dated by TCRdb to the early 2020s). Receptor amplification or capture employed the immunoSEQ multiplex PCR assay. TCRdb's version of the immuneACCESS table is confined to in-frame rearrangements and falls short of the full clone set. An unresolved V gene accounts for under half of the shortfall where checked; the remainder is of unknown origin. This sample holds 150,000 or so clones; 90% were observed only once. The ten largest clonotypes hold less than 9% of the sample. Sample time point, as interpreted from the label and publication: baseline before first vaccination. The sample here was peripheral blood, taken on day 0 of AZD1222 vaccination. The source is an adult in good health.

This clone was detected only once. CDR3 region: CAWSPRGATNEKLFF. For the CDR3, the DNA is TGTGCCTGGAGTCCGCGCGGGGCAACTAATGAAAAACTGTTTTTT. The chain carries TRBV30 and TRBJ1-4; no definite D call. CDR3 length: 15 amino acids. With 2 bases removed from V and 0 bases from J, the gap between germline ends came to 10 bases. The germline V gene encodes CDR1 GTSNPN and CDR2 SVGIG (reference sequence).

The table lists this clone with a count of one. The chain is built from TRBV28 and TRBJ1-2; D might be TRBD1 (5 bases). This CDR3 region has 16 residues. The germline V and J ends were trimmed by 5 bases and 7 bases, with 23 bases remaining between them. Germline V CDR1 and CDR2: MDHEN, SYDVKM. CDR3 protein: CASSPINRIRAGGYTF. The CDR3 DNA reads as TGTGCCAGCAGTCCGATAAACAGGATCCGGGCTGGTGGCTACACCTTC.

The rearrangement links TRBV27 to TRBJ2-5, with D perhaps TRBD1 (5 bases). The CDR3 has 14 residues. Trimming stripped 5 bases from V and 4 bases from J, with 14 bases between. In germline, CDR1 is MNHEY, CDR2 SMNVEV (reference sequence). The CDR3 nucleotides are TGTGCCAGCAGTACCTTCGACAGACCAGAGACCCAGTACTTC. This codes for CASSTFDRPETQYF.

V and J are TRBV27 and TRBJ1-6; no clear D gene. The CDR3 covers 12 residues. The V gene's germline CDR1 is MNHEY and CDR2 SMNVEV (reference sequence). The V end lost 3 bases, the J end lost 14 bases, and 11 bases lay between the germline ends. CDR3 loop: CASSFQDSTLHF. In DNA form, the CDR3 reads TGTGCCAGCAGTTTCCAGGACTCGACCCTCCACTTT.

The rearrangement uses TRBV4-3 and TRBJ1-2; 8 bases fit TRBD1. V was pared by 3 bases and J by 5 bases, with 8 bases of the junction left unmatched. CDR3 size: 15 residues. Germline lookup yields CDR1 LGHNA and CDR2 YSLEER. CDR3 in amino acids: CASSQVQGARYGYTF. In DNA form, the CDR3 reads TGCGCCAGCAGCCAGGTCCAGGGGGCTCGGTATGGCTACACCTTC.

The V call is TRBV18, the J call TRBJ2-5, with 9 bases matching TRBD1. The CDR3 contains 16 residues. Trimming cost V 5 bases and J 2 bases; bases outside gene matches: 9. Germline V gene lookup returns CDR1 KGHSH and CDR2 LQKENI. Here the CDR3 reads CASSVRQGELQETQYF. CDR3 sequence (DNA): TGTGCCAGCTCAGTTAGACAGGGGGAACTTCAAGAGACCCAGTACTTC.

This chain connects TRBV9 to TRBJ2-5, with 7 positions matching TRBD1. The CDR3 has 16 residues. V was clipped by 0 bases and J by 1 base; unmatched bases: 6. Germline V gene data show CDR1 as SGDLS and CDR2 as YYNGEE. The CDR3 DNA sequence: TGTGCCAGCAGCGTAGAGAGGGGGCAGGTCCAAGAGACCCAGTACTTC. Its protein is CASSVERGQVQETQYF.

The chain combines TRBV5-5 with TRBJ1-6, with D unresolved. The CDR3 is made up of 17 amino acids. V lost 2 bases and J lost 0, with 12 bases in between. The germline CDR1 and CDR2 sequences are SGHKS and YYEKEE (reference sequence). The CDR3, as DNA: TGTGCCAGCAGCTTTACGACTCCGAGCTCCTATAATTCACCCCTCCACTTT. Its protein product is CASSFTTPSSYNSPLHF.

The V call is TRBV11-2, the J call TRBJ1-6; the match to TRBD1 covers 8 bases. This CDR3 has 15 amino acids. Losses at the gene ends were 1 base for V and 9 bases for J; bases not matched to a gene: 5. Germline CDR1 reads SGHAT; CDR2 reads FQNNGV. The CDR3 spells CASSLARTGTSPLHF. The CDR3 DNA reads TGTGCCAGCAGCTTAGCTCGGACAGGGACTTCACCCCTCCACTTT. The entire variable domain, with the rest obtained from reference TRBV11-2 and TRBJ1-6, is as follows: EAGVAQSPRYKIIEKRQSVAFWCNPISGHATLYWYQQILGQGPKLLIQFQNNGVVDDSQLPKDRFSAERLKGVDSTLKIQPAKLEDSAVYLCASSLARTGTSPLHFGNGTRLTVT.

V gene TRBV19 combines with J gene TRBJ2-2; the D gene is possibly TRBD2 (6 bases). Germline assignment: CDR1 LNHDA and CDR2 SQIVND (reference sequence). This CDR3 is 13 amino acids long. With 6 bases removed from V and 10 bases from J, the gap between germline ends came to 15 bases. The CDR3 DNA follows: TGTGCCAGTAGGGGGGGACTTGATAAGGAGCTGTTTTTT. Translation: CASRGGLDKELFF.

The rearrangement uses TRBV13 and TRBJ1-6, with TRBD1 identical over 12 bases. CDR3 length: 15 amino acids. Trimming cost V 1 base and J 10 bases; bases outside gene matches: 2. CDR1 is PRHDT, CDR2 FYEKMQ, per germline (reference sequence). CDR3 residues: CASSLAGTGGSPLHF. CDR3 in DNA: TGTGCCAGCAGCTTAGCCGGGACAGGGGGCTCACCCCTCCACTTT. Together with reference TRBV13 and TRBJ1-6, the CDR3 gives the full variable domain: AAGVIQSPRHLIKEKRETATLKCYPIPRHDTVYWYQQGPGQDPQFLISFYEKMQSDKGSIPDRFSAQQFSDYHSELNMSSLELGDSALYFCASSLAGTGGSPLHFGNGTRLTVT.

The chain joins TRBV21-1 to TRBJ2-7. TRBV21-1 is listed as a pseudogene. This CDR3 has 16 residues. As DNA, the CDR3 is TGTGCCAGCAGCAACCCCTTATGGGTAGGGTCCTACGAGCAGTACTTC. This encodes CASSNPLWVGSYEQYF.

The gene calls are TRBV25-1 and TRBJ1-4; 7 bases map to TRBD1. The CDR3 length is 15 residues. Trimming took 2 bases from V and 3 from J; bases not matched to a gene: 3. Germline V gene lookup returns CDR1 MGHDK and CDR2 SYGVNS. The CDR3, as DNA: TGTGCCAGCAGTGAAGTAACAGGGGCTAATGAAAAACTGTTTTTT. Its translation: CASSEVTGANEKLFF.

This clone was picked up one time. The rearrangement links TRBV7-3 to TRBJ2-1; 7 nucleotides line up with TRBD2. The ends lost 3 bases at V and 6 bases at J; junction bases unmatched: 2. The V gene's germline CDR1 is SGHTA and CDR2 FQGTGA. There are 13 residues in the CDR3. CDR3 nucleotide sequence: TGTGCCAGCAGCTTGGCGGGGGTCAATGAGCAGTTCTTC. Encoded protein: CASSLAGVNEQFF.

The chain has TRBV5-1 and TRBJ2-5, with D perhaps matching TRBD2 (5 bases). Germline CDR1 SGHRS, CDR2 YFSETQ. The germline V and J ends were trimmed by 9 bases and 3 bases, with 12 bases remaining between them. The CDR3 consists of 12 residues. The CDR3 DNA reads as TGCGCCACTCGCCTCGGGGAAGAGACCCAGTACTTC. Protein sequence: CATRLGEETQYF.

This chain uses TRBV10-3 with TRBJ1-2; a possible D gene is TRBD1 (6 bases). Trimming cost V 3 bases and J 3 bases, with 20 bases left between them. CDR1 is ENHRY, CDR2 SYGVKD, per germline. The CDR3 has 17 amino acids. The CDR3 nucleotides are TGTGCCATCAGTGACCCCCGAAGGGGGATGGTTTACTATGGCTACACCTTC. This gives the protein CAISDPRRGMVYYGYTF.

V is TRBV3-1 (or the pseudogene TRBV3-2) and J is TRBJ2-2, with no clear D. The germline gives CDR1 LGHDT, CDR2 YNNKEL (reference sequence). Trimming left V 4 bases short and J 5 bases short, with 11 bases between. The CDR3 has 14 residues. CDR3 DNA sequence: TGTGCCAGCAGCCGGTCGGAGTCTACCGGGGAGCTGTTTTTT. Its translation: CASSRSESTGELFF.

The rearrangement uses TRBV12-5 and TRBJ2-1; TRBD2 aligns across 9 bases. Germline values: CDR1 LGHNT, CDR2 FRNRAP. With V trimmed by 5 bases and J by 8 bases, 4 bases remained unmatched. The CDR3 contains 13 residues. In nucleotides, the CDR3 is TGTGCTAGTGGTCGAGCGGGGGGATATGAGCAGTTCTTC. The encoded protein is CASGRAGGYEQFF. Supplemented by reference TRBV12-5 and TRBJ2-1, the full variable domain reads DARVTQTPRHKVTEMGQEVTMRCQPILGHNTVFWYRQTMMQGLELLAYFRNRAPLDDSGMPKDRFSAEMPDATLATLKIQPSEPRDSAVYFCASGRAGGYEQFFGPGTRLTVL.

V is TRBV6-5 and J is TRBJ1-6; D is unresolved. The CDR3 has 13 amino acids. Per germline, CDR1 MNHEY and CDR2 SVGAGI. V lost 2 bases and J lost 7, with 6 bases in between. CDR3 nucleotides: TGTGCCAGCAGTTACAGCTTGAATTCACCCCTCCACTTT. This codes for CASSYSLNSPLHF.

CDR3 region: CASSAGTGVYEQYF. DNA for the CDR3: TGTGCCAGCAGCGCCGGGACGGGGGTCTACGAGCAGTACTTC. The V and J genes are TRBV9 and TRBJ2-7; D is possibly TRBD2 (6 bases). The V gene's germline CDR1 is SGDLS and CDR2 YYNGEE. Trimming shortened V by 3 bases and J by 3 bases, and 13 bases separated the two germline ends. The CDR3 consists of 14 residues.